The 12 T cell receptor beta chains given below trace back to one sample, sequenced in a study of cytomegalovirus exposure and HLA in healthy donors. This PCR relied on a set of 60 Vbeta primers and 13 Jbeta primers. Method: immunoSEQ multiplex PCR; TCRdb's copy keeps in-frame clones and lacks some. The data show 95,000 to 150,000 clones, around 69% seen once. Material: PBMCs. The source of these receptors is a woman in her forties in good health and CMV-seropositive.

This clone was seen a single time. The CDR3: CASSLSGGDYREQFF. The CDR3 bases are TGTGCCAGCAGCCTCAGCGGGGGGGATTATCGCGAGCAGTTCTTC. This chain connects TRBV5-4 to TRBJ2-1, with 10 positions matching TRBD2. The germline CDR1 and CDR2 sequences are SGHNT and YYREEE (reference sequence). Germline trimming cut 4 bases from V and 10 bases from J; bases unmatched to any gene: 11. This CDR3 is 15 amino acids long.

The chain employs TRBV14 and TRBJ1-3, with D tentatively TRBD1 (5 bases). The germline V gene encodes CDR1 SGHDN and CDR2 FVKESK. The CDR3 extends over 15 amino acids. The V end was cut by 1 base, the J end by 1 base, with 8 bases between. CDR3 nucleotides: TGTGCCAGCAGCCAAGGCCGGACATCTGGAAACACCATATATTTT. Its translation: CASSQGRTSGNTIYF.

To note about this clone: One end of the junction is discordant with germline, which a read error may explain. This chain's CDR3 is CSSSWSIGLGPQEQYF. The CDR3 bases are TGTTCCAGCAGCTGGAGCATAGGACTTGGGCCCCAGGAGCAGTACTTC. The rearrangement uses TRBV7-9 and TRBJ2-7; maybe TRBD2 (5 bases). Germline CDR1 SEHNR, CDR2 FQNEAQ (reference sequence). CDR3 length: 16 residues.

The genes are TRBV29-1 and TRBJ2-5; the D is unclear. V shed 1 base and J shed 2 bases, with 5 bases lying between them. Per the germline V gene, CDR1 is SQVTM and CDR2 is ANQGSEA. The CDR3 sequence is 12 residues long. The CDR3 DNA follows: TGCAGCGTTGAAGTAGAACAAGAGACCCAGTACTTC. Translating gives CSVEVEQETQYF.

The V gene is TRBV18, the J gene TRBJ1-1; unclear D gene. Germline lookup yields CDR1 KGHSH and CDR2 LQKENI. The CDR3 loop spans 11 amino acids. Between the trimmed V and J ends, which lost 5 bases and 10 bases, there was a span of 11 bases. The CDR3 region is CASSSTEGAFF. The DNA of the CDR3 is TGTGCCAGCTCATCTACAGAGGGAGCTTTCTTT.

The V and J genes are TRBV6-1 and TRBJ1-1, with D tentatively TRBD1 (6 bases). The CDR3 covers 14 residues. Germline CDR1 and CDR2: MNHNS and SASEGT. V lost 7 bases to trimming and J lost 2 bases, with 14 bases between them. The CDR3, as DNA: TGTGCCAGCAACTTAGGGGGTGTCAACACTGAAGCTTTCTTT. Amino acids: CASNLGGVNTEAFF.

The table lists this clone with a few counts. The chain couples TRBV28 to TRBJ1-2; 9 bases are a match to TRBD1. V gave up 5 bases and J gave up 6 bases; unmatched junction bases: 10. The CDR3 has 15 residues. Germline assignment: CDR1 MDHEN and CDR2 SYDVKM. The chain's CDR3 is CASSQTDRGRHGYTF. DNA of the CDR3: TGTGCCAGCAGTCAAACGGACAGGGGACGTCATGGCTACACCTTC.

This clone showed up just once. The chain has TRBV7-6 and TRBJ1-2, with a weak D call TRBD1 (6 bases). The V end was cut by 5 bases, the J end by 6 bases, with 13 bases between. This CDR3 has 13 amino acids. Germline-derived CDR1 and CDR2 are SGHVS and FNYEAQ. The chain's CDR3 is CASSPNTGNGYTF. CDR3 DNA sequence: TGTGCCAGCAGCCCTAATACAGGGAATGGCTACACCTTC.

The chain employs TRBV28 and TRBJ2-3; D is unresolved. V was shortened by 3 bases and J by 5 bases, with 6 bases between the two germline ends. Germline-derived CDR1 and CDR2 are MDHEN and SYDVKM. The CDR3 extends over 12 amino acids. The CDR3 nucleotides are TGTGCCAGCAGTTTGAGGAGAGATACGCAGTATTTT. It codes for CASSLRRDTQYF.

V gene TRBV7-8 combines with J gene TRBJ2-1, with D perhaps matching TRBD2 (6 bases). Germline CDR1 reads SGHVS; CDR2 reads FQNEAQ. The CDR3 is 16 residues long. Trimming left V 3 bases short and J 5 bases short, with 17 bases between. The CDR3 region has the DNA TGTGCCAGCAGCTTGCCCTCGACTAGAGGGGACAATGAGCAGTTCTTC. It specifies CASSLPSTRGDNEQFF.

This chain uses TRBV5-1 with TRBJ2-1; maybe TRBD2 (6 bases). The CDR3 spans 16 residues. The ends were cut back, 1 base at V and 7 bases at J, with 18 bases in the middle. From germline, CDR1 is SGHRS and CDR2 YFSETQ. The CDR3: CASSLSSRMGLNEQFF. DNA for the CDR3: TGCGCCAGCAGCTTGTCCAGCAGGATGGGACTGAATGAGCAGTTCTTC.

Concerning this clone: At one boundary the junction diverges from the germline segment, which might be a read error. V and J are TRBV7-9 and TRBJ2-7, with 8 bases fitting TRBD1. Germline CDR1 reads SEHNR; CDR2 reads FQNEAQ (reference sequence). The CDR3 has 12 amino acids. The CDR3 DNA is TGTTCCAGCAGCATAGACAGGGGTGGGCAGTACTTC. It translates to CSSSIDRGGQYF.